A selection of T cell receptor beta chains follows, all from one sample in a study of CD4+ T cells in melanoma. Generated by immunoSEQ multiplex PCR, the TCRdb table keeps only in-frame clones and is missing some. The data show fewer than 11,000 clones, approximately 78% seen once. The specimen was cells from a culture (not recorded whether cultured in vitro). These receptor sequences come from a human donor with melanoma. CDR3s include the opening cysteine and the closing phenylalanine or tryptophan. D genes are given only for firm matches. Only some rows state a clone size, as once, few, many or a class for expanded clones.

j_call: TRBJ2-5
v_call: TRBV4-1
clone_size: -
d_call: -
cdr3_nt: TGCGCCAGCAGCCAACTCACCTTTTCTAGCCCTGAGACCCAGTACTTC
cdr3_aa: CASSQLTFSSPETQYF

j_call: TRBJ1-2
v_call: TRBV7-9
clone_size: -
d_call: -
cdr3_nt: TGTGCCAGCAGCTTGGGACACGGGGCCTATGGCTACACCTTC
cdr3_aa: CASSLGHGAYGYTF

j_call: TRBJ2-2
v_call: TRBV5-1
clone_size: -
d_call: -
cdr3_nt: TGCGCCAGCAGCTGGTGGGCGTCGGGGAACACCGGGGAGCTGTTTTTT
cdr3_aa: CASSWWASGNTGELFF

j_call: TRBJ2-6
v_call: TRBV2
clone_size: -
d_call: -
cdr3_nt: TGTGCCAGCAGTGAAACGCAGGGGATCTCTGGGGCCAACGTCCTGACTTTC
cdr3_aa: CASSETQGISGANVLTF

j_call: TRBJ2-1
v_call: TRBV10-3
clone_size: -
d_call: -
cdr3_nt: TGTGCCATCAGTGAGTCTTTTGGCAATGAGCAGTTCTTC
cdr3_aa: CAISESFGNEQFF

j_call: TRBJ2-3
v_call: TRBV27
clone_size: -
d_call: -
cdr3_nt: TGTGCCAGCAAACCTAGAGGGAGCACAGATACGCAGTATTTT
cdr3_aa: CASKPRGSTDTQYF

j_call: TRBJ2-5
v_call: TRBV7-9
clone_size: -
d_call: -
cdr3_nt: TGTGCCAGCGGCACTAGCCAGGAGTACCAAGAGACCCAGTACTTC
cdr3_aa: CASGTSQEYQETQYF

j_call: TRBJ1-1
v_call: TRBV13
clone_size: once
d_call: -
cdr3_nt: TGTGCCCGACACGTGACTGAAGCTTTCTTT
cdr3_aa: CARHVTEAFF

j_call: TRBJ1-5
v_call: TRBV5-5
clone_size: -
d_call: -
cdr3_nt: TGTGCCAGCGGACACACCGGGGCAACCCAGCATTTT
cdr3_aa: CASGHTGATQHF

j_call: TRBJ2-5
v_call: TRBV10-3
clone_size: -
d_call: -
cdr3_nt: TGTGCCATCAGTGACCTCGAGTCGGGGCGAGAGACCCAGTACTTC
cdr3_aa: CAISDLESGRETQYF